This T cell receptor beta chain was recovered during a study of ipilimumab plus nivolumab after autologous stem cell transplantation. J lost 4 bases, V lost 2 bases, and 11 bases had no gene match. The CDR3 is 17 amino acids. Looked up from germline, CDR1 is SGHVS and CDR2 is FNYEAQ. Some clones are missing from TCRdb's copy, which holds only in-frame ones; the method was immunoSEQ multiplex PCR. The profile shows some 41,000 clones, around 92% of them singletons. V usage is TRBV7-6 and J usage is TRBJ2-3, with TRBD2 matching 8 bases. This clonotype originated in a male donor with multiple myeloma. The sequences come from PBMCs, collected in a trial of ipilimumab plus nivolumab as post-transplant consolidation. The CDR3 DNA reads as TGTGCCAGCAGCTTACTAACCGGGACTAGTTCTTCAGATACGCAGTATTTT. Translating gives CASSLLTGTSSSDTQYF.